This TCR beta chain was sequenced in a study of shared clonotypes between healthy human individuals. TCRdb's copy holds only in-frame clones and misses some; the assay was immunoSEQ multiplex PCR. The sample lists 400,000 or so clones, 95% to 97% occurring once. Study donors comprised healthy, HIV-negative adults devoid of recent acute infection or vaccination. Every donor was a Caucasian adult from Nashville, Tennessee. Details on this clone: The antigen is undetermined.

Overall study findings and caveats: Non-shared clonotypes were found to have lower generation probabilities than the clonotypes that were shared by all four of the sorted-subset donors.

Trimming removed 6 bases from V and 7 bases from J, with 17 bases in between. Germline loops: CDR1 MNHNS, CDR2 SASEGT. This CDR3 comprises 14 residues. The origin of this receptor is a man aged 30 to 45 in good health. The chain carries TRBV6-1 and TRBJ2-3; D is tentatively TRBD1 or TRBD2 (7 bases each). Sequenced: memory CD8+ T cells sorted from blood. Subset meaning: CD45RO+ cells pooled with CCR7-negative TemRA cells. In DNA form, the CDR3 reads TGTGCCAGCAGGAGCGGGACAGTTCTCCATACGCAGTATTTT. It encodes CASRSGTVLHTQYF.